This is a list of T cell receptor beta chains from one sample in a study of blood T cells in healthy people across ages. TCRdb reanalysed the 5' RACE reads using MiXCR and keeps one entry per CDR3 protein. The sample lists approximately 780,000 distinct CDR3 sequences, 20% to 30% occurring once. These sequences were also reported in another study, on T cells of mothers and their children.

Sequencing input: blood. Receptor source: a boy younger than 18 in good health. The CDR3 runs from the conserved cysteine through the conserved F or W. A D gene is named only where the DNA matches it firmly. A row's size may be missing; if present it is once, few, many or a size class.

d_call: .
v_call: TRBV7-2
j_call: TRBJ2-7
clone_size: .
cdr3_nt: TGTGCCAGCAGCGAACAAGTTTGGACCGGCGAGCAGTACTTC
cdr3_aa: CASSEQVWTGEQYF

d_call: TRBD1
v_call: TRBV12-3/TRBV12-4
j_call: TRBJ1-4
clone_size: .
cdr3_nt: TGTGCCAGCAGCCACCCTCCAGACAGGGATGAAAAACTGTTTTTT
cdr3_aa: CASSHPPDRDEKLFF

d_call: .
v_call: TRBV29-1
j_call: TRBJ2-2
clone_size: many
cdr3_nt: TGCAGCGTGGGGGGACGCCTGGACACCGGGGAGCTGTTTTTT
cdr3_aa: CSVGGRLDTGELFF

d_call: .
v_call: TRBV6-5
j_call: TRBJ1-4
clone_size: few
cdr3_nt: TGTGCCAGCAGGGGGCTTGCAACTAATGAAAAACTGTTTTTT
cdr3_aa: CASRGLATNEKLFF

d_call: .
v_call: TRBV20-1
j_call: TRBJ1-6
clone_size: few
cdr3_nt: TGCACTGCCACTAAAGTCTCCTATAATTCACCCCTCCACTTT
cdr3_aa: CTATKVSYNSPLHF

d_call: .
v_call: TRBV6-4
j_call: TRBJ1-4
clone_size: few
cdr3_nt: TGTGCCAGCACTAACAGGGCGGAGGAAAAACTGTTTTTT
cdr3_aa: CASTNRAEEKLFF

d_call: .
v_call: TRBV5-1
j_call: TRBJ2-7
clone_size: few
cdr3_nt: TGCGCCAGCAGCTTGGCCGCGGCGACAGTCTCCTACGAGCAGTACTTC
cdr3_aa: CASSLAAATVSYEQYF

d_call: TRBD1
v_call: TRBV3-1
j_call: TRBJ2-7
clone_size: .
cdr3_nt: TGTGCCAGCAGCCGGTTTGAGGGGGCCTGCGAGCAGTACTTC
cdr3_aa: CASSRFEGACEQYF

d_call: .
v_call: TRBV15
j_call: TRBJ1-1
clone_size: .
cdr3_nt: TGTGCCACCAGCTTCGGACAGACCATGGGTGAAGCTTTCTTT
cdr3_aa: CATSFGQTMGEAFF

d_call: TRBD2
v_call: TRBV28
j_call: TRBJ2-7
clone_size: .
cdr3_nt: TGTGCCAGCAGTTTAACCTGGACTAGCGGCTCATACGAGCAGTACTTC
cdr3_aa: CASSLTWTSGSYEQYF

d_call: .
v_call: TRBV5-5
j_call: TRBJ2-2
clone_size: .
cdr3_nt: TGTGCCAGCAGCTTGCTGCCCGGACAGATAACCGGGGAGCTGTTTTTT
cdr3_aa: CASSLLPGQITGELFF

d_call: .
v_call: TRBV27
j_call: TRBJ2-1
clone_size: .
cdr3_nt: TGTGCCAGCAGAAGGGGTCCCGAGCAGTTCTTC
cdr3_aa: CASRRGPEQFF